The subject of this entry is one TCR beta chain. The data derive from a study of CD8 T cells in Susac syndrome. Study background: When blood was drawn, the patients with Susac syndrome were therapy-naive, on corticosteroids, or on intravenous immunoglobulin alone.

V lost 0 bases to trimming and J lost 2 bases, with 14 bases between them. Germline-derived CDR1 and CDR2 are SGDLS and YYNGEE. This CDR3 has 16 amino acids. Reverse transcription used roughly 0.45 to 1 ug RNA and random hexamers. TCRdb re-derived calls from the immunoSEQ multiplex PCR reads in MiXCR, one entry per CDR3 protein. The sample lists some 140,000 distinct CDR3 sequences, roughly 94% occurring once. The specimen sequenced was CD8+ T cells from PBMCs. The sequence came from a human donor with Susac syndrome. V gene TRBV9 combines with J gene TRBJ1-2, with unresolved D. The CDR3, as DNA: TGTGCCAGCAGCGTAGCCCCCCGGACGATAAACTATGGCTACACCTTC. Its translation: CASSVAPRTINYGYTF.